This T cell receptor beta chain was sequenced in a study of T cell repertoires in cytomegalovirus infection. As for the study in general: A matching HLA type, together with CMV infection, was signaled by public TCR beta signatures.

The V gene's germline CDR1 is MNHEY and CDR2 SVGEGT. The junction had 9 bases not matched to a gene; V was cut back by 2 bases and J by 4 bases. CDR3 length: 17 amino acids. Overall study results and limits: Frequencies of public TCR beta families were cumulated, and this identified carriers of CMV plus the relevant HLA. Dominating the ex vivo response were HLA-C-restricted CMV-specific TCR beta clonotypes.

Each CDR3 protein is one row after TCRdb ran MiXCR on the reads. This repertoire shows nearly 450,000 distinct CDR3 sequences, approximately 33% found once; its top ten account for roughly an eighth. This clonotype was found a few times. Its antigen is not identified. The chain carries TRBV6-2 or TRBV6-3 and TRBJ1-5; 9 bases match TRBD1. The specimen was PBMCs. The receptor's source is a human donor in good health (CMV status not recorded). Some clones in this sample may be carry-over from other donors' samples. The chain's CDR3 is CASSYGFTGGANQPQHF. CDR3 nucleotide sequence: TGTGCCAGCAGTTACGGTTTTACAGGGGGCGCGAATCAGCCCCAGCATTTT.